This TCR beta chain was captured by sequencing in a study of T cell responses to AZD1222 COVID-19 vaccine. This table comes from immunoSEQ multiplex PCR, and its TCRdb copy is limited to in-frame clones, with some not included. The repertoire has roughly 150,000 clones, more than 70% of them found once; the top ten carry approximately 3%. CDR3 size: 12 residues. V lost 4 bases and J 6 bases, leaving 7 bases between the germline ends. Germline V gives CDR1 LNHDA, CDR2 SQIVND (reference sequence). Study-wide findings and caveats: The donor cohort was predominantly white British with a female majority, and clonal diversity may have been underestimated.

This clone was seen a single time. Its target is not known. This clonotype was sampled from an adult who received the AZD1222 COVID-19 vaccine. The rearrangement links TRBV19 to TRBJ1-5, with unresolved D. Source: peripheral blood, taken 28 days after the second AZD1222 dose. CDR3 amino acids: CASSRILQPQHF. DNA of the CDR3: TGTGCCAGTAGTAGGATCCTTCAGCCCCAGCATTTT.